The rows below give T cell receptor beta chains drawn from one sample of a study of T-cell reconstitution after alpha-beta-depleted transplantation in children. MiXCR, run by TCRdb on the PCR reads, gives a single entry per CDR3 protein. Found here are just under 550,000 distinct CDR3 sequences, about 17% of them singletons; the top ten hold 3.3%. This sample comprised PBMCs from the stem cell graft donor, obtained from the stem cell graft. The receptors stem from a human donor who donated a stem cell graft to a child with acute lymphoblastic leukemia. Each CDR3 is given with its conserved first and last residue. The D gene is left open where the match is weak. Not every row has a clone size; where given, it reads once, few, many or a size class.

D gene	V gene	clone size	J gene	CDR3 DNA	CDR3 protein
TRBD2	TRBV20-1	.	TRBJ2-1	TGCAGTGCTAGTGGGCTAGCGGGGGACCTATTTTCCTACAATGAGCAGTTCTTC	CSASGLAGDLFSYNEQFF
TRBD2	TRBV14	.	TRBJ2-7	TGTGCCAGCAGCCACGGGACTAGCGGGATCGAGCAGTACTTC	CASSHGTSGIEQYF
.	TRBV29-1	.	TRBJ2-5	TGCAGCGCTTGGGGCCCGAAAGAGACCCAGTACTTC	CSAWGPKETQYF
.	TRBV4-1	.	TRBJ2-5	TGCGCCAGCAGCCAAGTATACAGCGTGGAGACCCAGTACTTC	CASSQVYSVETQYF
.	TRBV12-3/TRBV12-4	.	TRBJ2-3	TGTGCCAGCAATAGGGGCAGCACAGATACGCAGTATTTT	CASNRGSTDTQYF
.	TRBV5-6	.	TRBJ2-7	TGTGCCAGCAGCTCCCCGGGACAAATCTACGAGCAGTACTTC	CASSSPGQIYEQYF
.	TRBV7-8	.	TRBJ2-1	TGTGCCAGCAGCGTCGTCTCGAGCTCCTACAATGAGCAGTTCTTC	CASSVVSSSYNEQFF
.	TRBV12-3/TRBV12-4	few	TRBJ2-1	TGTGCCAGCAGTTTATCTGGCAGGGGTCATGAGCAGTTCTTC	CASSLSGRGHEQFF
.	TRBV18	.	TRBJ1-5	TGTGCCAGCTCACCACTGTCCGGGAGAGGGAATCAGCCCCAGCATTTT	CASSPLSGRGNQPQHF
.	TRBV5-1	few	TRBJ1-1	TGCGCCAGCAGAGAGGGAGTGAACACTGAAGCTTTCTTT	CASREGVNTEAFF
.	TRBV4-1	.	TRBJ2-5	TGCGCCAGCAGCCAAGATAGGGGGAGTCCAGCCCAGTACTTC	CASSQDRGSPAQYF
.	TRBV20-1	once	TRBJ2-7	TGCAGTGCTAGAAAGGTGTTTGGGGGGCCGTACTCCTACGAGCAGTACTTC	CSARKVFGGPYSYEQYF
.	TRBV4-1	.	TRBJ2-4	TGCGCCAGCAGCCAAGACTCCTCCTTAAACATTCAGTACTTC	CASSQDSSLNIQYF
.	TRBV6-2/TRBV6-3	.	TRBJ1-1	TGTGCCAGCAGTTACCTCCAGGGGAACACTGAAGCTTTCTTT	CASSYLQGNTEAFF
.	TRBV5-1	.	TRBJ1-1	TGCGCCAGCGGCGGAAGAGGCATGAACACTGAAGCTTTCTTT	CASGGRGMNTEAFF
.	TRBV5-1	few	TRBJ2-3	TGCGCCAGCAGCTCGGGACCCAATCCTGGGGCGGATACGCAGTATTTT	CASSSGPNPGADTQYF
.	TRBV18	.	TRBJ1-4	TGTGCCAGCTCACCACGAGGAGGGGGAAGAAATGAAAAACTGTTTTTT	CASSPRGGGRNEKLFF
.	TRBV4-1	few	TRBJ2-7	TGCGCCAGCAGCCAAGGAGAAGGGGGAATCTACGAGCAGTACTTC	CASSQGEGGIYEQYF
TRBD2	TRBV12-3/TRBV12-4	few	TRBJ2-1	TGTGCCAGCAGTTTTGGGTCCTTAGCGGGAAGCCAGTTCTTC	CASSFGSLAGSQFF
.	TRBV6-5	few	TRBJ1-1	TGTGCCAGCAGGGGTTCCAAAGCTTTCTTT	CASRGSKAFF
.	TRBV5-1	.	TRBJ2-2	TGCGCCAGTACGCGACGACCGAACACCGGGGAGCTGTTTTTT	CASTRRPNTGELFF
TRBD2	TRBV6-1	few	TRBJ2-3	TGTGCCATCCACGAGCGGGACTTCACAGATACGCAGTATTTT	CAIHERDFTDTQYF
.	TRBV4-1	.	TRBJ2-7	TGCGCCAGCAGCCAAGATCCCGGACTGGACCTCGAGCAGTACTTC	CASSQDPGLDLEQYF
TRBD1	TRBV4-1	.	TRBJ1-2	TGCGCCAGCAGGCTAACAGGGGGCGAGTATGGCTACACCTTC	CASRLTGGEYGYTF
.	TRBV20-1	.	TRBJ1-3	TGCAGTGCTAGGGGGGGGATCTCTGGAAACACCATATATTTT	CSARGGISGNTIYF
TRBD1	TRBV29-1	few	TRBJ1-2	TGCAGCGTTGAGACAGGGGTTCGGGATGGCTACACCTTC	CSVETGVRDGYTF
.	TRBV6-5	few	TRBJ2-3	TGTGCCAGCAGACGGACTTCGAGCGCTAGCACAGATACGCAGTATTTT	CASRRTSSASTDTQYF
TRBD2	TRBV29-1	few	TRBJ2-1	TGCAGCGTTGAACTCGCGACTAGCGGGAGCTCCTACAATGAGCAGTTCTTC	CSVELATSGSSYNEQFF
.	TRBV7-6	.	TRBJ2-7	TGTGCCAGCAGCTCCTCGAACTCCTACGAGCAGTACTTC	CASSSSNSYEQYF
.	TRBV10-3	few	TRBJ2-1	TGTGCCATCAACGGGGACCGCAATGAGCAGTTCTTC	CAINGDRNEQFF
TRBD2	TRBV6-1	.	TRBJ2-7	TGTGCCAGCAGTCCACTCCCTAGCGGCTACGAGCAGTACTTC	CASSPLPSGYEQYF
TRBD2	TRBV12-3/TRBV12-4	.	TRBJ2-7	TGTGCCAGCAGCCTGACTAGCGGGACCTCCGAGCAGTACTTC	CASSLTSGTSEQYF
TRBD2	TRBV5-1	.	TRBJ2-5	TGCGCCAGCAGCTACCTGACTAGCGGGACACAAGAGACCCAGTACTTC	CASSYLTSGTQETQYF
TRBD2	TRBV5-1	.	TRBJ2-1	TGCGCCAGCAGCGCGGGACTAGCGGGACCTGAGCAGTTCTTC	CASSAGLAGPEQFF
.	TRBV12-3/TRBV12-4	.	TRBJ1-2	TGTGCCAGCAGGGACGGTCTTAACTATGGCTACACCTTC	CASRDGLNYGYTF
.	TRBV20-1	few	TRBJ2-3	TGCAGTGCCAGCGGTGGGCAGCGTAGCACAGATACGCAGTATTTT	CSASGGQRSTDTQYF
TRBD2	TRBV6-1	few	TRBJ2-1	TGTGCCAGCAACGGGGCGGTGGTGACTAGCGGGAGCGATGAGCAGTTCTTC	CASNGAVVTSGSDEQFF
TRBD1	TRBV11-3	.	TRBJ1-2	TGTGCCAGCACCAGGGACAGGACCACCTATGGCTACACCTTC	CASTRDRTTYGYTF
.	TRBV9	many	TRBJ2-1	TGTGCCAGCAGCGTAAGCACCGGGGACTACAATGAGCAGTTCTTC	CASSVSTGDYNEQFF
TRBD2	TRBV6-2/TRBV6-3	.	TRBJ2-1	TGTGCCAGCAGTAGCGCGGAATGGACTAGCGGGAGGGAAAATGAGCAGTTCTTC	CASSSAEWTSGRENEQFF
.	TRBV7-9	few	TRBJ2-7	TGTGCCAGCAGCCTCTCTCCCAGGCCGACCGACGAGCAGTACTTC	CASSLSPRPTDEQYF
.	TRBV3-1	.	TRBJ2-7	TGTGCCAGCAGCCAGTCCTGGGAGCAGTACTTC	CASSQSWEQYF
.	TRBV5-6	.	TRBJ2-1	TGTGCCAGCAGCCTCCGGTCACAGGGAAACTTCTACAATGAGCAGTTCTTC	CASSLRSQGNFYNEQFF
TRBD1	TRBV27	.	TRBJ1-5	TGTGCCAGCAGTCCTAAGTTTGGGACAGATGGAAATCAGCCCCAGCATTTT	CASSPKFGTDGNQPQHF
.	TRBV14	.	TRBJ2-1	TGTGCCAGCAGCCAAGCTATCGGGGGATCCTACAATGAGCAGTTCTTC	CASSQAIGGSYNEQFF
.	TRBV19	few	TRBJ2-4	TGTGCCAGTAGTACCTGGACAGTTGACATTCAGTACTTC	CASSTWTVDIQYF
TRBD2	TRBV7-8	.	TRBJ2-7	TGTGCCAGCAGCTTATCCTCCGCGGGGGACTACGAGCAGTACTTC	CASSLSSAGDYEQYF
.	TRBV20-1	many	TRBJ2-3	TGCAGTGCTAGGACGCCGGGACGGTGGTATTTT	CSARTPGRWYF
.	TRBV15	few	TRBJ2-5	TGTGCCACCAGCAGGTGGGGGACCGGGGAGACCCAGTACTTC	CATSRWGTGETQYF
TRBD1	TRBV6-1	.	TRBJ1-2	TGTGCCAGCAGAAAGGACAGGGAAGTTAACTATGGCTACACCTTC	CASRKDREVNYGYTF
TRBD1	TRBV29-1	.	TRBJ1-1	TGCAGCGTTGCCAGGGGGACCACTGAAGCTTTCTTT	CSVARGTTEAFF
.	TRBV10-1	.	TRBJ2-5	TGCGCCAGCAGTGATACCGGGGACCAGTACTTC	CASSDTGDQYF
.	TRBV20-1	.	TRBJ1-4	TGCAGTGCTAGAGATACGAACAGGGAATACGAAAAACTGTTTTTT	CSARDTNREYEKLFF
.	TRBV9	.	TRBJ2-6	TGTGCCAGCAGCGTAGATGGGGGGTCCTCTGGGGCCAACGTCCTGACTTTC	CASSVDGGSSGANVLTF
.	TRBV5-1	many	TRBJ1-1	TGCGCCAGCAGCTTGACGGCCGGCACTGAAGCTTTCTTT	CASSLTAGTEAFF
.	TRBV15	.	TRBJ2-5	TGTGCCACCAGCAGAGAGGGCGTACGGACCCAGTACTTC	CATSREGVRTQYF
.	TRBV30	few	TRBJ1-2	TGTGCCTGGAGTGTACCCAGGGTGGATGCTAACTATGGCTACACCTTC	CAWSVPRVDANYGYTF
.	TRBV12-3/TRBV12-4	.	TRBJ2-4	TGTGCCAGCAGTTTTGTGGGGCTGGCCAAAAACATTCAGTACTTC	CASSFVGLAKNIQYF
.	TRBV10-1	few	TRBJ2-7	TGCGCCAGCAGTTCCCGAAGGGGGGCCTACGAGCAGTACTTC	CASSSRRGAYEQYF
TRBD2	TRBV20-1	few	TRBJ2-1	TGCAGTGCTAGAGAGGGTAAGGGACTAGCGGCCTCCTACAATGAGCAGTTCTTC	CSAREGKGLAASYNEQFF